Listed below are T cell receptor beta chains from one sample, sequenced in a study of blood T cell repertoires in COVID-19. Data came from immunoSEQ multiplex PCR; TCRdb stores just in-frame clones and leaves some out. The table has around 16,000 clones, roughly 84% seen once. Sequencing used peripheral blood. The receptors here all came from a human donor in a cohort sampled during active COVID-19. CDR3s include the opening cysteine and the closing phenylalanine or tryptophan. The order of the fields is V gene, J gene, D gene, CDR3 protein. A D gene is named only where the DNA matches it firmly.

v_gene: TRBV6-2/TRBV6-3
j_gene: TRBJ2-2
d_gene: TRBD1
CDR3aa: CASSYIMRKGAGTGELFF

v_gene: TRBV27
j_gene: TRBJ2-1
d_gene: TRBD1
CDR3aa: CASSVTGFGNNEQFF

v_gene: TRBV5-8
j_gene: TRBJ1-2
d_gene: NA
CDR3aa: CASSFQGYGYTF

v_gene: TRBV5-1
j_gene: TRBJ1-2
d_gene: NA
CDR3aa: CASSPRQEANYGYTF

v_gene: TRBV11-2
j_gene: TRBJ2-7
d_gene: NA
CDR3aa: CASSLRGPSYEQYF

v_gene: TRBV10-1
j_gene: TRBJ1-1
d_gene: TRBD1
CDR3aa: CASSGRWDREDTEAFF

v_gene: TRBV30
j_gene: TRBJ1-6
d_gene: TRBD1
CDR3aa: CAWSSQGEFSPLHF

v_gene: TRBV21-1
j_gene: TRBJ1-4
d_gene: NA
CDR3aa: CASSRDRSNEKLFF

v_gene: TRBV9
j_gene: TRBJ2-5
d_gene: TRBD2
CDR3aa: CASSVSPSSGQETQYF

v_gene: TRBV28
j_gene: TRBJ2-5
d_gene: TRBD1
CDR3aa: CASRGGTGGIRETQYF

v_gene: TRBV24-1
j_gene: TRBJ2-1
d_gene: NA
CDR3aa: CATSDSEGGRYNEQFF

v_gene: TRBV7-8
j_gene: TRBJ2-3
d_gene: TRBD1
CDR3aa: CASSLSPGQTDTQYF

v_gene: TRBV6-6
j_gene: TRBJ1-2
d_gene: NA
CDR3aa: CASSLAEANYGYTF

v_gene: TRBV11-2
j_gene: TRBJ2-5
d_gene: TRBD2
CDR3aa: CASSPRLAGVETQYF

v_gene: TRBV14
j_gene: TRBJ1-4
d_gene: TRBD1
CDR3aa: CASSQEHRGGFEKLFF

v_gene: TRBV5-1
j_gene: TRBJ1-2
d_gene: NA
CDR3aa: CASSPQNTNYGYTF

v_gene: TRBV11-2
j_gene: TRBJ2-7
d_gene: NA
CDR3aa: CASSLQTAYEQYF

v_gene: TRBV5-1
j_gene: TRBJ2-7
d_gene: NA
CDR3aa: CASSEQGPNYEQYF

v_gene: TRBV3-1/TRBV3-2
j_gene: TRBJ1-4
d_gene: TRBD1
CDR3aa: CASSEDRVATNEKLFF

v_gene: TRBV7-8
j_gene: TRBJ2-2
d_gene: NA
CDR3aa: CASSRGLLNTGELFF

v_gene: TRBV7-9
j_gene: TRBJ2-1
d_gene: TRBD1
CDR3aa: CASSPGDRGLDEQFF

v_gene: TRBV21-1
j_gene: TRBJ2-2
d_gene: NA
CDR3aa: CASSSVGTGRNTGELFF

v_gene: TRBV11-2
j_gene: TRBJ1-2
d_gene: NA
CDR3aa: CASSFNAAALYYGYTF

v_gene: TRBV29-1
j_gene: TRBJ1-1
d_gene: TRBD1
CDR3aa: CSGETGSISEAFF

v_gene: TRBV18
j_gene: TRBJ1-2
d_gene: TRBD1
CDR3aa: CASSPPDRVQGYTF

v_gene: TRBV7-2
j_gene: TRBJ2-3
d_gene: TRBD1
CDR3aa: CASSFNRGYTQYF

v_gene: TRBV2
j_gene: TRBJ2-7
d_gene: NA
CDR3aa: CASSEVLRGNEQYF

v_gene: TRBV5-1
j_gene: TRBJ2-1
d_gene: TRBD2
CDR3aa: CASSPGLAGVGDEQFF

v_gene: TRBV11-2
j_gene: TRBJ2-7
d_gene: TRBD2
CDR3aa: CASSPTRSGGSYEQYF

v_gene: TRBV5-1
j_gene: TRBJ1-6
d_gene: NA
CDR3aa: CASSLDQGYNSPLHF

v_gene: TRBV6-5
j_gene: TRBJ1-1
d_gene: NA
CDR3aa: CASSYSPGTEAFF

v_gene: TRBV6-6
j_gene: TRBJ2-3
d_gene: TRBD2
CDR3aa: CASSVAGVRDTQYF

v_gene: TRBV6-4
j_gene: TRBJ2-1
d_gene: TRBD2
CDR3aa: CASSPSGRAYNEQFF

v_gene: TRBV5-4
j_gene: TRBJ2-1
d_gene: TRBD2
CDR3aa: CASSPDSGSRSYNEQFF

v_gene: TRBV6-2/TRBV6-3
j_gene: TRBJ2-3
d_gene: NA
CDR3aa: CASSYSGSPDTQYF

v_gene: TRBV7-9
j_gene: TRBJ2-3
d_gene: TRBD1
CDR3aa: CASSSWNRGRQGDTQYF

v_gene: TRBV13
j_gene: TRBJ1-6
d_gene: NA
CDR3aa: CASSPPQTGPPHNSPLHF

v_gene: TRBV9
j_gene: TRBJ1-1
d_gene: NA
CDR3aa: CASSVGGLGTEAFF

v_gene: TRBV13
j_gene: TRBJ1-2
d_gene: NA
CDR3aa: CASSRGSSNYGYTF

v_gene: TRBV7-2
j_gene: TRBJ1-2
d_gene: TRBD1
CDR3aa: CASSPVTGNYGYTF

v_gene: TRBV21-1
j_gene: TRBJ1-1
d_gene: NA
CDR3aa: CASNPTGRNTEAFF

v_gene: TRBV7-3
j_gene: TRBJ2-3
d_gene: TRBD2
CDR3aa: CASSLTTSGEDTQYF

v_gene: TRBV9
j_gene: TRBJ2-3
d_gene: NA
CDR3aa: CASSTSNTDTQYF

v_gene: TRBV19
j_gene: TRBJ1-6
d_gene: NA
CDR3aa: CASSITSGNSPLHF

v_gene: TRBV28
j_gene: TRBJ2-1
d_gene: TRBD2
CDR3aa: CASSPPTSGSGNEQFF

v_gene: TRBV7-2
j_gene: TRBJ2-1
d_gene: TRBD2
CDR3aa: CASSTQGLAGAYNEQFF

v_gene: TRBV7-8
j_gene: TRBJ1-2
d_gene: NA
CDR3aa: CASSLVGGPTDYGYTF

v_gene: TRBV6-5
j_gene: TRBJ1-4
d_gene: TRBD1
CDR3aa: CASTLDRGNEKLFF

v_gene: TRBV6-2/TRBV6-3
j_gene: TRBJ1-6
d_gene: NA
CDR3aa: CASSLQGYNSPLHF

v_gene: TRBV18
j_gene: TRBJ2-7
d_gene: NA
CDR3aa: CASSPSPGVYEQYF

v_gene: TRBV28
j_gene: TRBJ2-7
d_gene: NA
CDR3aa: CASSYRDTWYF

v_gene: TRBV29-1
j_gene: TRBJ2-5
d_gene: TRBD2
CDR3aa: CSVAPSGRQETQYF